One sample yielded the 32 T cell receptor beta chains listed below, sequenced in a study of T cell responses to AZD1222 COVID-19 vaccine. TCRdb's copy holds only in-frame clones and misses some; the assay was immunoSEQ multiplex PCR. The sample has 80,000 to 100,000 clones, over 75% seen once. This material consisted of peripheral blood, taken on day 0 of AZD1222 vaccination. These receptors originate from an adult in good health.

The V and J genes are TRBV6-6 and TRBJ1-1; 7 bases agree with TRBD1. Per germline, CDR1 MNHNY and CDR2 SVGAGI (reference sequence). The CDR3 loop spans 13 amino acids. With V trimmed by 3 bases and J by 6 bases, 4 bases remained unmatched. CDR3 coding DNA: TGTGCCAGCAGTTATGGGGACAGAGCTGAAGCTTTCTTT. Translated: CASSYGDRAEAFF.

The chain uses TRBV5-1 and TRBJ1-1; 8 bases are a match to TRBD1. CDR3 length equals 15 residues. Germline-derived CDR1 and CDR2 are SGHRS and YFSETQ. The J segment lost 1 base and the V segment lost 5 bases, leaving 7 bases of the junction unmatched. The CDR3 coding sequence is TGCGCCAGCAGTAAAGCAGGGGGCTCGAACACTGAAGCTTTCTTT. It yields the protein CASSKAGGSNTEAFF.

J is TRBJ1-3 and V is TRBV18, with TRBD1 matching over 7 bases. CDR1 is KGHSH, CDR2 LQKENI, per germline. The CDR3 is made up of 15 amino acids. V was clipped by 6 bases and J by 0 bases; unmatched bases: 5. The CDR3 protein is CASSGGTASGNTIYF. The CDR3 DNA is TGTGCCAGCTCCGGCGGGACAGCCTCTGGAAACACCATATATTTT.

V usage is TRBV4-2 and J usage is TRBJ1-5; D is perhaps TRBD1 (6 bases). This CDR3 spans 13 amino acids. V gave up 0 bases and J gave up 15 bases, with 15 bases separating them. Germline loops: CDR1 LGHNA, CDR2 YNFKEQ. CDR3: CASSQDRARGMHF. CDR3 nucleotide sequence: TGTGCCAGCAGCCAAGATAGGGCCAGGGGTATGCATTTT.

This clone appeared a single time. The CDR3 loop reads CASSSRVRTLQETQYF. The DNA for the CDR3 is TGTGCCAGCAGCTCCAGGGTCCGAACCCTACAAGAGACCCAGTACTTC. The rearrangement uses TRBV21-1 and TRBJ2-5; TRBD1 is taken as the D call from the table, unchecked against the DNA. TRBV21-1 constitutes a pseudogene. The CDR3 is 16 residues long.

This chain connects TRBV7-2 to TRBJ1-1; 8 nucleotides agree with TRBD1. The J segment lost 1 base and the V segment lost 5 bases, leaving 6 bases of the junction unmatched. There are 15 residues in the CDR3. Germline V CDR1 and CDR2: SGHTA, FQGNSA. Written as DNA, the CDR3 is TGTGCCAGCAGCACGAGGACAGGGAAGAACACTGAAGCTTTCTTT. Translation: CASSTRTGKNTEAFF.

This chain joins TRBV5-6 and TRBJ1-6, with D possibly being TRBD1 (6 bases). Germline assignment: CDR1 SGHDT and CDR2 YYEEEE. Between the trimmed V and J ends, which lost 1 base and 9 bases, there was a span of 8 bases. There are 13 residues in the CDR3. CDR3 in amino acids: CASSLKGGSPLHF. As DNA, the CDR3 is TGTGCCAGCAGCTTGAAGGGGGGTTCACCCCTCCACTTT.

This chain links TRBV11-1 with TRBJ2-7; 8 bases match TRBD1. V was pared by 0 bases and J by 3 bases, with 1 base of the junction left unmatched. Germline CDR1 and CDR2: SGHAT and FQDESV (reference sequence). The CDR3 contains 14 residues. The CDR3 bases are TGTGCCAGCAGCTTAGCCGGGACAGGCTACGAGCAGTACTTC. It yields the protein CASSLAGTGYEQYF. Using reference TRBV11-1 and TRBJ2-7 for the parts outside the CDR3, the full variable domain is EAEVAQSPRYKITEKSQAVAFWCDPISGHATLYWYRQILGQGPELLVQFQDESVVDDSQLPKDRFSAERLKGVDSTLKIQPAELGDSAMYLCASSLAGTGYEQYFGPGTRLTVT.

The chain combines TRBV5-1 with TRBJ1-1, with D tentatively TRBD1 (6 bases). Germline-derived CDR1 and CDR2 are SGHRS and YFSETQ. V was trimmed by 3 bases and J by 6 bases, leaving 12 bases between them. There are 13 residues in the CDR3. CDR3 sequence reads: CASSSDRFAEAFF. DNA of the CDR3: TGCGCCAGCAGCTCTGACAGGTTCGCTGAAGCTTTCTTT.

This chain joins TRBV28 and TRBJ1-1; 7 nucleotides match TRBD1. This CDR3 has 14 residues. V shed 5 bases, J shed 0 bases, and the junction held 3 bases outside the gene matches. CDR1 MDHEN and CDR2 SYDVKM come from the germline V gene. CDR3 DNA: TGTGCCAGCAGTCCGACAGGGTTGAACACTGAAGCTTTCTTT. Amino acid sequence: CASSPTGLNTEAFF.

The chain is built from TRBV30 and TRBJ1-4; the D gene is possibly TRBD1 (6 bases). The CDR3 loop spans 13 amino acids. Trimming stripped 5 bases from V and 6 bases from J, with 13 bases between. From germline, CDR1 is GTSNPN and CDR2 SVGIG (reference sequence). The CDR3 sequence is CAWGRGSDEKLFF. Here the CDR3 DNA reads TGTGCCTGGGGAAGGGGGTCGGATGAAAAACTGTTTTTT.

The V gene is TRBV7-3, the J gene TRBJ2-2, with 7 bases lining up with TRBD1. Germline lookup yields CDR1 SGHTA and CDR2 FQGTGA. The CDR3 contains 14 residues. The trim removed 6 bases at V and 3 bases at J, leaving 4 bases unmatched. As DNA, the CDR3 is TGTGCCAGCAGACAGGGGTGGGACACCGGGGAGCTGTTTTTT. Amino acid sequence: CASRQGWDTGELFF.

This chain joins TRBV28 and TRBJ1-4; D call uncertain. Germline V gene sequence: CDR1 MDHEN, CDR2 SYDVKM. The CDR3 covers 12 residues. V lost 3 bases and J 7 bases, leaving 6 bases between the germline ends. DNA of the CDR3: TGTGCCAGCAGTTTTCTTTTTGAAAAACTGTTTTTT. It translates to CASSFLFEKLFF.

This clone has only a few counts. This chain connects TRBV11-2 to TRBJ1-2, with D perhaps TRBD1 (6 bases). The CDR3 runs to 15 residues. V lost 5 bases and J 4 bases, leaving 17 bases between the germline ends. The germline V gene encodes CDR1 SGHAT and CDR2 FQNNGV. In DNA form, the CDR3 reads TGTGCCAGCAGCCTAAACTCCTGGACAGTCTATGGCTACACCTTC. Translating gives CASSLNSWTVYGYTF. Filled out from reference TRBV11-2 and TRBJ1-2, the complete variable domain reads EAGVAQSPRYKIIEKRQSVAFWCNPISGHATLYWYQQILGQGPKLLIQFQNNGVVDDSQLPKDRFSAERLKGVDSTLKIQPAKLEDSAVYLCASSLNSWTVYGYTFGSGTRLTVV.

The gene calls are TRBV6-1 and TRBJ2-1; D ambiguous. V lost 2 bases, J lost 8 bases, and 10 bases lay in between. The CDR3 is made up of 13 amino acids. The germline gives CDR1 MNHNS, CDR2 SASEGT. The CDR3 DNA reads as TGTGCCAGCAGTGAACTCGGAGTGCATGAGCAGTTCTTC. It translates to CASSELGVHEQFF.

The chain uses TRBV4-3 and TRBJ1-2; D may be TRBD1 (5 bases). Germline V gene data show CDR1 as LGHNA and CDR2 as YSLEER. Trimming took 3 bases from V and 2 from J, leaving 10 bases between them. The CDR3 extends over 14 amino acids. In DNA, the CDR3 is TGCGCCAGCAGCCAGACAGACAAGAACTATGGCTACACCTTC. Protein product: CASSQTDKNYGYTF.

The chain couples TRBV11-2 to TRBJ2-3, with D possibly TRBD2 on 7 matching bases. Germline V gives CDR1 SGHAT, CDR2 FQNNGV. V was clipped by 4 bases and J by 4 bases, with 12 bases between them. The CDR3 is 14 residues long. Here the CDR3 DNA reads TGTGCCAGCAGCTATAGGGGGGGGGCAGATACGCAGTATTTT. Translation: CASSYRGGADTQYF.

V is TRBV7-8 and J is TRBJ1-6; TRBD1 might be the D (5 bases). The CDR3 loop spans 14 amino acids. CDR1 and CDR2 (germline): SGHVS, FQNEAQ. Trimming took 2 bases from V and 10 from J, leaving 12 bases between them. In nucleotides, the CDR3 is TGTGCCAGCAGCTTAACCGGGGCGGAATCACCCCTCCACTTT. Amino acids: CASSLTGAESPLHF.

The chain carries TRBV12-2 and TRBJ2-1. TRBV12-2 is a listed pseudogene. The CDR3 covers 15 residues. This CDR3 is CASRLGYSGRDEQFF. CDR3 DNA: TGTGCAAGTCGCTTAGGGTACTCAGGGCGGGATGAGCAGTTCTTC.

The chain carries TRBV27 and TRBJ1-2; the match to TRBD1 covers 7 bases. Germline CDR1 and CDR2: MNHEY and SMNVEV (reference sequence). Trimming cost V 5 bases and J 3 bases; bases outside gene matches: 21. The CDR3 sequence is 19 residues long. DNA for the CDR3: TGTGCCAGCAGTCGTTTGGGGAGAGATGAAGGGGGCGCGTACTATGGCTACACCTTC. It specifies CASSRLGRDEGGAYYGYTF.

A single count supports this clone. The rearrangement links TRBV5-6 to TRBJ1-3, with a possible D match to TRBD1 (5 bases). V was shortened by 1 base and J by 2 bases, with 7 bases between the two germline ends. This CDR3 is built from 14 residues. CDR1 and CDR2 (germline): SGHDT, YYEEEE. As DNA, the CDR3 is TGTGCCAGCAGCTTGAGCAGGGCTGGAAACACCATATATTTT. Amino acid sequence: CASSLSRAGNTIYF. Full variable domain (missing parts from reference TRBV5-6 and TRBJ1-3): DAGVTQSPTHLIKTRGQQVTLRCSPKSGHDTVSWYQQALGQGPQFIFQYYEEEERQRGNFPDRFSGHQFPNYSSELNVNALLLGDSALYLCASSLSRAGNTIYFGEGSWLTVV.

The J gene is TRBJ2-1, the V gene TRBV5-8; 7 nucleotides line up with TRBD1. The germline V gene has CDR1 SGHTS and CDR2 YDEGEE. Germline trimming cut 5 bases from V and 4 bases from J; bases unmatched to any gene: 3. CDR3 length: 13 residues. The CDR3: CASSSGQYNEQFF. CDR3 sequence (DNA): TGTGCCAGCAGTTCGGGACAGTACAATGAGCAGTTCTTC. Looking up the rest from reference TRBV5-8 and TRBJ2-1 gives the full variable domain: EAGVTQSPTHLIKTRGQQATLRCSPISGHTSVYWYQQALGLGLQFLLWYDEGEERNRGNFPPRFSGRQFPNYSSELNVNALELEDSALYLCASSSGQYNEQFFGPGTRLTVL.

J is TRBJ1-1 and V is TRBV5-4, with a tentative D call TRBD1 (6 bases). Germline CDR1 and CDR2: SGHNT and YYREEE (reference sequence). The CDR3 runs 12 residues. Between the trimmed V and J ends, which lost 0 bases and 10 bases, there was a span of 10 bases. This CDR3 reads CASSLAGGGAFF. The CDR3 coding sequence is TGTGCCAGCAGCTTGGCCGGAGGGGGAGCTTTCTTT.

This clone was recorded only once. Written as DNA, the CDR3 is TGTGCCAGCAGCCCGACCCCCTACGAGCAGTACTTC. It encodes CASSPTPYEQYF. The V and J genes are TRBV7-9 and TRBJ2-7, with D uncertain. Per germline, CDR1 SEHNR and CDR2 FQNEAQ (reference sequence). CDR3 length: 12 residues. Trimming pared 5 bases from V and 2 bases from J, leaving 7 bases between.

CDR3: CATRNQGTNEKLFF. CDR3 nucleotides: TGTGCCACCAGGAATCAGGGAACTAATGAAAAACTGTTTTTT. V usage is TRBV15 and J usage is TRBJ1-4, with a weak D call TRBD1 (5 bases). V was shortened by 6 bases and J by 1 base, with 9 bases between the two germline ends. Germline assignment: CDR1 LNHNV and CDR2 YYDKDF (reference sequence). The CDR3 covers 14 residues.

CDR3 sequence: CASSLGPGETQYF. CDR3 nucleotide sequence: TGCGCCAGCAGCTTGGGGCCCGGGGAGACCCAGTACTTC. The rearrangement uses TRBV5-1 and TRBJ2-5, with D unclear. The germline CDR1 and CDR2 sequences are SGHRS and YFSETQ. Deletions cut 0 bases from V and 5 bases from J, with 8 bases between. CDR3 length: 13 residues.

The CDR3 protein is CASSSRQSTEAFF. The CDR3 bases are TGTGCCAGCAGCTCCAGACAGTCCACTGAAGCTTTCTTT. This chain links TRBV28 with TRBJ1-1; tentatively, D is TRBD1 (5 bases). V lost 6 bases, J lost 4 bases, and 12 bases lay in between. The CDR3 is 13 amino acids. The germline gives CDR1 MDHEN, CDR2 SYDVKM.

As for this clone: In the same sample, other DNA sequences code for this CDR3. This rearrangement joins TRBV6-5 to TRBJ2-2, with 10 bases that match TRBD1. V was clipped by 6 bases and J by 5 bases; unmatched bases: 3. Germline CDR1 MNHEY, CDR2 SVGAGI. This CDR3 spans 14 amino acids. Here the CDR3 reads CASSRQGATGELFF. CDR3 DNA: TGTGCCAGCAGCAGACAGGGGGCAACCGGGGAGCTGTTTTTT.

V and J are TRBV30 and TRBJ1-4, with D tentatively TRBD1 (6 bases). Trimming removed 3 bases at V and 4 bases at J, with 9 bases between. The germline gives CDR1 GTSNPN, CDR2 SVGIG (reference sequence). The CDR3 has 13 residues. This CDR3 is CAWSRDNNEKLFF. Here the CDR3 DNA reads TGTGCCTGGAGCCGGGACAATAATGAAAAACTGTTTTTT.

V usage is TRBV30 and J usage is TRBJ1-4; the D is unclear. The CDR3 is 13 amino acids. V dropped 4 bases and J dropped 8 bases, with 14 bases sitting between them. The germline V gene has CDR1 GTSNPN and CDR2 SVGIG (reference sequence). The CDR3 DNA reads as TGTGCCTGGAACCCTTCCCTGGGGGAAAAACTGTTTTTT. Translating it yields CAWNPSLGEKLFF.

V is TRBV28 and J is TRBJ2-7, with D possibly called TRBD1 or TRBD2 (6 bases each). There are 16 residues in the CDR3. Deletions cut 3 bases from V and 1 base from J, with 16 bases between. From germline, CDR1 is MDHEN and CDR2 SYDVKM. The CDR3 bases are TGTGCCAGCAGTTTTGGAGGGGGGCGGAGGTCCTACGAGCAGTACTTC. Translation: CASSFGGGRRSYEQYF.

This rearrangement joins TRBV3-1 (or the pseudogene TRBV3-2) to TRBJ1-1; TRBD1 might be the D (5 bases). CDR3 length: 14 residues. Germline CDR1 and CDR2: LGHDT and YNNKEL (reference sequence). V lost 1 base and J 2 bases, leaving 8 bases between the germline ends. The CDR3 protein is CASSQVGGNTEAFF. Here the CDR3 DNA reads TGTGCCAGCAGCCAAGTTGGGGGAAACACTGAAGCTTTCTTT.